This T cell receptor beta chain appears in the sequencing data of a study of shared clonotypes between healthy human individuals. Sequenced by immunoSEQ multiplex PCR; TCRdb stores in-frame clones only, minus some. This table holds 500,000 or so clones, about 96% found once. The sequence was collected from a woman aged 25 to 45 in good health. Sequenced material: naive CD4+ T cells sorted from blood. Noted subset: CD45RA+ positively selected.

CDR3 DNA: TGCGCCAGCAGTGAGTCCCCCTATGAGCAGTTCTTC. It is translated as CASSESPYEQFF. J is TRBJ2-1 and V is TRBV10-1; D call uncertain. The CDR3 has 12 amino acids. Germline-derived CDR1 and CDR2 are WNHNN and SYGVQD (reference sequence). V was shortened by 0 bases and J by 8 bases, with 5 bases between the two germline ends.